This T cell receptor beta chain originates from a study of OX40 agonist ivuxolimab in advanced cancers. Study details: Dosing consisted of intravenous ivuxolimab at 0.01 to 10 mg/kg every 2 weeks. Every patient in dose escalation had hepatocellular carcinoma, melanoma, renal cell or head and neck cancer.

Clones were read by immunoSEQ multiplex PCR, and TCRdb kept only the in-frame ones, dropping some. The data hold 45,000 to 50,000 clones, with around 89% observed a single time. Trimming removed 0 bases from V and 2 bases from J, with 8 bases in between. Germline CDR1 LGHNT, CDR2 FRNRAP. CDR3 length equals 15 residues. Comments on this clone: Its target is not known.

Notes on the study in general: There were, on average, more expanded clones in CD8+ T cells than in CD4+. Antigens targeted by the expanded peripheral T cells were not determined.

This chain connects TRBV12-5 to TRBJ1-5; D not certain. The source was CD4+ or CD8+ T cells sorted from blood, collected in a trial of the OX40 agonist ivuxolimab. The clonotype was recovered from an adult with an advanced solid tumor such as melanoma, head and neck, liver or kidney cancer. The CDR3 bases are TGTGCTAGTGGTTTGGTAATTCACGGCAATCAGCCCCAGCATTTT. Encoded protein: CASGLVIHGNQPQHF.